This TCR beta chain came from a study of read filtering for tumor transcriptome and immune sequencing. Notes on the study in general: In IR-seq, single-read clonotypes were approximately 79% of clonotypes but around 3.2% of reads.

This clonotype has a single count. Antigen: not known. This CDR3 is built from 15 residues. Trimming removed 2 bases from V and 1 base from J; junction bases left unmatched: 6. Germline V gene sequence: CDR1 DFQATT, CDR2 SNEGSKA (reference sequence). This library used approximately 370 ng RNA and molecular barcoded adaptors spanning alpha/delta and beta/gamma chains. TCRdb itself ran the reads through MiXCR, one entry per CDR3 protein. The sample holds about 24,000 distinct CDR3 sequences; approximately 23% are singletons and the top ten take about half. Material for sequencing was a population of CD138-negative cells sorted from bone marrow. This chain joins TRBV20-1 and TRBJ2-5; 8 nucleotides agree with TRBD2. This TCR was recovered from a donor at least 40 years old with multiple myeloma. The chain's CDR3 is CSARSGGGTQETQYF. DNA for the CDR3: TGCAGTGCTAGATCAGGCGGGGGGACCCAAGAGACCCAGTACTTC.